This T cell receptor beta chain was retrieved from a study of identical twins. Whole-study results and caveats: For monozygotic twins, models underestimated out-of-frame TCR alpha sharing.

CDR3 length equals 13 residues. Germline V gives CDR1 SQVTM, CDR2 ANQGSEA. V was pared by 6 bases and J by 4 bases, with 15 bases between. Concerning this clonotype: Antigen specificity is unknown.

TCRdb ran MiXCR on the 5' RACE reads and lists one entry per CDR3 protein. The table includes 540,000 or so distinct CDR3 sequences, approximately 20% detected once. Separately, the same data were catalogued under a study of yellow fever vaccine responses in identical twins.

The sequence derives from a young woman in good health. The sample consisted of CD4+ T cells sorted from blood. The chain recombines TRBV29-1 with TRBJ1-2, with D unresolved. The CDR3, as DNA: TGCAGCGTAGCAGACTCGGTCGGCTATGGCTACACCTTC. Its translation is CSVADSVGYGYTF. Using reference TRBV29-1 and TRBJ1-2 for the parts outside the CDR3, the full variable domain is SAVISQKPSRDICQRGTSLTIQCQVDSQVTMMFWYRQQPGQSLTLIATANQGSEATYESGFVIDKFPISRPNLTFSTLTVSNMSPEDSSIYLCSVADSVGYGYTFGSGTRLTVV.